The 9 T cell receptor beta chains below all came from one sample that was sequenced in a study of T-cell memory formation after mild COVID-19. TCRdb reanalysed the 5' RACE reads using MiXCR and keeps one entry per CDR3 protein. The repertoire has roughly 170,000 distinct CDR3 sequences, around 21% of them found once; the top ten carry about 23%. Sequencing input: PBMCs or a T cell subset sorted from them (not recorded which). The receptors originated from an adult woman who had mild COVID-19 (a few samples of this study predate the infection). Cell type and time point are not known.

This clonotype was seen more than once but under ten times. V gene TRBV5-1 combines with J gene TRBJ2-2; D is possibly TRBD2 (7 bases). The CDR3 totals 16 residues. The V gene lost 3 bases and the J gene lost 6 bases, with 18 bases spanning the gap. Germline V gene data show CDR1 as SGHRS and CDR2 as YFSETQ. CDR3 DNA sequence: TGCGCCAGCAGCTCCACACCGGGCGGGGGCTCCGGGGAGCTGTTTTTT. The encoded protein is CASSSTPGGGSGELFF.

This clonotype was observed a few times. V and J are TRBV29-1 and TRBJ2-3; a possible D gene is TRBD1 (5 bases). Trimming cost V 2 bases and J 4 bases, with 13 bases left between them. The CDR3 has 14 amino acids. Germline V gene data show CDR1 as SQVTM and CDR2 as ANQGSEA. CDR3: CSVEFLGEADTQYF. The CDR3 DNA reads TGCAGCGTTGAATTCTTAGGGGAAGCAGATACGCAGTATTTT.

Only a few counts were recorded for this clonotype. V usage is TRBV20-1 and J usage is TRBJ2-7; 8 bases agree with TRBD2. The J segment lost 5 bases and the V segment lost 6 bases, leaving 9 bases of the junction unmatched. In germline, CDR1 is DFQATT, CDR2 SNEGSKA (reference sequence). The length of the CDR3 is 13 residues. Here the CDR3 DNA reads TGCAGTGCCCCGGGGGGGGGTCGCGACGAGCAGTACTTC. This gives the protein CSAPGGGRDEQYF.

The V call is TRBV18, the J call TRBJ2-7; D remains ambiguous. This CDR3 has 15 residues. V shed 3 bases and J shed 0 bases, with 12 bases lying between them. Germline CDR1 KGHSH, CDR2 LQKENI. The CDR3 bases are TGTGCCAGCTCACCCCCTCCCAAGAGCTCCTACGAGCAGTACTTC. Translating it yields CASSPPPKSSYEQYF.

The V call is TRBV15, the J call TRBJ1-5; D is uncertain. CDR3 length: 16 residues. Germline V gene sequence: CDR1 LNHNV, CDR2 YYDKDF (reference sequence). Trimming cost V 4 bases and J 5 bases, with 18 bases left between them. The DNA of the CDR3 is TGTGCCACCAGCATGCAAGACCGGTCCTTGCATCAGCCCCAGCATTTT. Translating it yields CATSMQDRSLHQPQHF.

The rearrangement links TRBV6-2 or TRBV6-3 to TRBJ2-1, with a weak D call TRBD2 (6 bases). Germline values: CDR1 MNHEY, CDR2 SVGEGT. The V and J ends lost 5 bases and 2 bases respectively, with 13 bases between them. The CDR3 spans 15 residues. The CDR3: CASSHRDLAYNEQFF. CDR3 bases: TGTGCCAGCAGTCACCGGGACTTAGCCTACAATGAGCAGTTCTTC.

The chain links TRBV7-9 to TRBJ2-1; D call uncertain. The CDR3 has 15 residues. Germline V gene data show CDR1 as SEHNR and CDR2 as FQNEAQ (reference sequence). Trimming took 5 bases from V and 4 from J, leaving 15 bases between them. CDR3 sequence reads: CASSNKDPFYNEQFF. The CDR3, as DNA: TGTGCCAGCAGCAACAAAGACCCCTTTTACAATGAGCAGTTCTTC.

V and J are TRBV10-3 and TRBJ2-3, with TRBD2 matching 7 bases. In germline, CDR1 is ENHRY, CDR2 SYGVKD. This CDR3 region has 13 residues. Trimming removed 5 bases from V and 5 bases from J; junction bases left unmatched: 4. The CDR3 here is CAISLSGEDTQYF. CDR3 coding DNA: TGTGCCATCAGTTTAAGCGGGGAAGATACGCAGTATTTT.

The sample holds a few counts of this clonotype. The gene calls are TRBV19 and TRBJ2-1; D is unclear. The CDR3 spans 15 residues. CDR1 and CDR2 from the germline V gene are LNHDA and SQIVND (reference sequence). Trimming pared 4 bases from V and 0 bases from J, leaving 10 bases between. CDR3 bases: TGTGCCAGTAGTACGGACGGAAGCTCCTACAATGAGCAGTTCTTC. Amino acid sequence: CASSTDGSSYNEQFF.